A single sample is the source of the 21 T cell receptor beta chains below, sequenced in a study of T cells after yellow fever vaccination (dated by TCRdb to between 2019 and 2020). The treatment or condition label, as the study defines it: live attenuated yellow fever vaccine strain. The protocol used for the library was 5' RACE. Data came from an Illumina HiSeq 2500. Using fastp trimming at Q25 and MiXCR clonotype assembly, TCRdb reanalyzed the public sequencing data and kept in-frame beta chains. Rows matching on CDR3 protein sequence are summarized as one entry with the most common DNA and genes. This sample comprises tens of thousands of distinct CDR3 sequences, about 6.5% of them detected only once. The ten largest clones add up to around a third of the sample. Source: CD8+ T cells sorted from PBMCs, taken around 45 days after the first yellow fever vaccination. All receptors derive from a man aged 18-30 years who received the YFV17D yellow fever vaccine.

The sample holds many counts of this clonotype. The chain is built from TRBV12-3 or TRBV12-4 and TRBJ1-1; D is perhaps TRBD1 (6 bases). The CDR3 is 15 residues long. Trimming shortened V by 2 bases and J by 4 bases, and 14 bases separated the two germline ends. The CDR3: CASSLYTGWATEAFF. The CDR3 DNA follows: TGTGCCAGCAGTTTATATACAGGGTGGGCCACTGAAGCTTTCTTT.

This clonotype came up many times. The rearrangement joins TRBV5-1 to TRBJ2-7; 7 nucleotides line up with TRBD1. The trim removed 3 bases at V and 3 bases at J, leaving 6 bases unmatched. The CDR3 sequence is 14 residues long. Germline lookup yields CDR1 SGHRS and CDR2 YFSETQ. CDR3 DNA: TGCGCCAGCAGCTCCGGACAGGCTCGCTACGAGCAGTACTTC. It encodes CASSSGQARYEQYF.

The sample holds many counts of this clonotype. The CDR3 region is CAVGGLYEQYF. For the CDR3, the DNA is TGTGCAGTAGGGGGGCTCTACGAGCAGTACTTC. V is TRBV12-3 or TRBV12-4 and J is TRBJ2-7; either TRBD1 or TRBD2 may supply D (6 bases each). The CDR3 consists of 11 residues.

This rearrangement joins TRBV29-1 to TRBJ1-5; D possibly corresponds to TRBD1 (6 bases). Trimming pared 7 bases from V and 2 bases from J, leaving 15 bases between. CDR1 and CDR2 from the germline V gene are SQVTM and ANQGSEA. This CDR3 spans 14 amino acids. In DNA form, the CDR3 reads TGCAGCGCCCAAGTGGGGGCGGGCAATCAGCCCCAGCATTTT. Encoded protein: CSAQVGAGNQPQHF.

This clonotype was seen many times. The chain links TRBV29-1 to TRBJ1-2; D unresolved. Trimming took 4 bases from V and 8 from J, leaving 14 bases between them. From germline, CDR1 is SQVTM and CDR2 ANQGSEA. The length of the CDR3 is 12 residues. CDR3 bases: TGCAGCGTTGTATTACTTATCGGGGGCTACACCTTC. Amino acid sequence: CSVVLLIGGYTF.

This clonotype was detected ten times or more. The chain links TRBV29-1 to TRBJ2-2, with D unresolved. Per the germline V gene, CDR1 is SQVTM and CDR2 is ANQGSEA. Deletions cut 7 bases from V and 0 bases from J, with 12 bases between. The CDR3 is made up of 14 amino acids. CDR3 protein: CSAPEQTNTGELFF. Written as DNA, the CDR3 is TGCAGCGCTCCGGAACAGACGAACACCGGGGAGCTGTTTTTT.

The chain links TRBV2 to TRBJ2-1; D is uncertain. Per the germline V gene, CDR1 is SNHLY and CDR2 is FYNNEI. The CDR3 contains 10 residues. Trimming pared 10 bases from V and 7 bases from J, leaving 8 bases between. This chain's CDR3 is CATGRNEQFF. The CDR3, as DNA: TGTGCCACCGGACGGAATGAGCAGTTCTTC. Based on the CDR3 plus reference TRBV2 and TRBJ2-1, the full variable domain is EPEVTQTPSHQVTQMGQEVILRCVPISNHLYFYWYRQILGQKVEFLVSFYNNEISEKSEIFDDQFSVERPDGSNFTLKIRSTKLEDSAMYFCATGRNEQFFGPGTRLTVL.

Turning to this clonotype: This may arise from a read error, as a much more abundant clone is one base away. This chain links TRBV4-3 with TRBJ2-5; TRBD2 is a possible D gene (7 bases). V was shortened by 1 base and J by 3 bases, with 18 bases between the two germline ends. This CDR3 comprises 17 residues. Germline CDR1 LGHNA, CDR2 YSLEER. The CDR3 loop is CASSQGVWGGSKETQYF. In nucleotides, the CDR3 is TGCGCCAGCAGCCAAGGGGTGTGGGGGGGCTCGAAAGAGACCCAGTACTTC.

V usage is TRBV5-1 and J usage is TRBJ2-1, with 9 bases aligning to TRBD2. Germline CDR1 reads SGHRS; CDR2 reads YFSETQ. Germline trimming cut 7 bases from V and 0 bases from J; bases unmatched to any gene: 5. The CDR3 length is 15 residues. CDR3 sequence: CASHLAGSSYNEQFF. DNA of the CDR3: TGCGCCAGCCATCTAGCGGGGAGCTCCTACAATGAGCAGTTCTTC.

This chain links TRBV5-1 with TRBJ2-3, with 12 bases identical to TRBD2. Losses at the gene ends were 7 bases for V and 7 bases for J; bases not matched to a gene: 16. The germline gives CDR1 SGHRS, CDR2 YFSETQ. The CDR3 totals 17 residues. CDR3 region: CASGTGTSGPDINTQYF. CDR3 sequence (DNA): TGCGCCAGCGGAACAGGGACTAGCGGGCCCGACATCAATACGCAGTATTTT.

The rearrangement links TRBV4-3 to TRBJ2-2, with a tentative D call TRBD1 (6 bases). Trimming cost V 4 bases and J 5 bases, with 8 bases left between them. The CDR3 is made up of 13 amino acids. Per germline, CDR1 LGHNA and CDR2 YSLEER. The CDR3 sequence: CASSPTGTGELFF. The CDR3, as DNA: TGCGCCAGCAGCCCTACAGGGACCGGGGAGCTGTTTTTT.

This clonotype was observed at least ten times. The chain links TRBV4-1 to TRBJ2-7, with 7 bases fitting TRBD1. The J segment lost 0 bases and the V segment lost 4 bases, leaving 6 bases of the junction unmatched. The CDR3 length is 15 residues. From germline, CDR1 is MGHRA and CDR2 YSYEKL. The CDR3 is CASSPTGDPSYEQYV. In DNA, the CDR3 is TGCGCCAGCAGCCCCACAGGGGACCCCTCCTACGAGCAGTACGTC.

This clonotype was counted ten times or more. The chain uses TRBV14 and TRBJ2-7; no clear D gene. With 6 bases removed from V and 0 bases from J, the gap between germline ends came to 9 bases. CDR1 and CDR2 (germline): SGHDN, FVKESK. This CDR3 region has 13 residues. In DNA form, the CDR3 reads TGTGCCAGCAGTCCTTCTAGCTCCTACGAGCAGTACTTC. As protein: CASSPSSSYEQYF.

This clonotype was counted many times. In DNA, the CDR3 is TGCGCCAGCAGCCAGCAGGGCGGCGAGCCCGACGAGCAGTACTTC. Translating gives CASSQQGGEPDEQYF. The chain recombines TRBV4-1 with TRBJ2-7; possibly TRBD1 for D (5 bases). Germline V lookup: CDR1 MGHRA, CDR2 YSYEKL. V dropped 3 bases and J dropped 5 bases, with 17 bases sitting between them. There are 15 residues in the CDR3.

Many counts were recorded for this clonotype. V usage is TRBV12-3 or TRBV12-4 and J usage is TRBJ2-1; a possible D gene is TRBD1 (5 bases). Trimming shortened V by 6 bases and J by 8 bases, and 11 bases separated the two germline ends. This CDR3 spans 12 amino acids. CDR3 nucleotides: TGTGCCAGCAGCTACCAAGGGGATGAGCAGTTCTTC. Protein sequence: CASSYQGDEQFF.

The V gene is TRBV5-1, the J gene TRBJ2-1; D remains ambiguous. Per germline, CDR1 SGHRS and CDR2 YFSETQ. The CDR3 is made up of 15 amino acids. With 4 bases removed from V and 0 bases from J, the gap between germline ends came to 11 bases. The CDR3 region has the DNA TGCGCCAGCAGCCGAGGAGAGAGCTCCTACAATGAGCAGTTCTTC. It encodes CASSRGESSYNEQFF.

This clonotype came up a few times. The CDR3 DNA sequence: TGCAGTGCTAGAACTCGGACCAAGGGGAACACTGAAGCTTTCTTT. Encoded protein: CSARTRTKGNTEAFF. V and J are TRBV20-1 and TRBJ1-1; D remains unclear. Trimming left V 2 bases short and J 1 base short, with 14 bases between. This CDR3 spans 15 amino acids. Germline-derived CDR1 and CDR2 are DFQATT and SNEGSKA (reference sequence).

This clonotype has a count of ten or more. The chain employs TRBV20-1 and TRBJ1-2, with a possible D match to TRBD1 (5 bases). CDR1 and CDR2 (germline): DFQATT, SNEGSKA (reference sequence). This CDR3 has 13 amino acids. V was pared by 3 bases and J by 8 bases, with 16 bases between. In nucleotides, the CDR3 is TGCAGTGCTAGTAGCGGGGCAGGCGGCGGCTACACCTTC. Its protein is CSASSGAGGGYTF.

This clonotype appeared a few times. The V gene is TRBV29-1, the J gene TRBJ1-2, with TRBD1 matching 12 bases. CDR1 and CDR2 (germline): SQVTM, ANQGSEA. V lost 6 bases and J lost 2; bases outside the gene matches: 10. The CDR3 spans 16 residues. The CDR3 DNA sequence: TGCAGCGTCACCGGGACAGGGGGCCCCGGGAACTATGGCTACACCTTC. Encoded protein: CSVTGTGGPGNYGYTF.

Points on this clonotype: This may arise from a read error, as a much more abundant clone is one base away. This sequence joins TRBV29-1 and TRBJ2-2; TRBD1 matches at 8 bases. The CDR3 sequence is 15 residues long. The germline V gene encodes CDR1 SQVTM and CDR2 ANQGSEA. This CDR3 reads CSVDATGAGTGKLFF. CDR3 nucleotide sequence: TGCAGCGTTGATGCGACAGGGGCGGGCACCGGGAAGCTGTTTTTT.

This clonotype was seen ten or more times. The chain combines TRBV6-5 with TRBJ2-5; D is undetermined. In germline, CDR1 is MNHEY, CDR2 SVGAGI. Trimming took 2 bases from V and 3 from J, leaving 7 bases between them. This CDR3 is 13 amino acids long. The CDR3 DNA sequence: TGTGCCAGCAGTTACAGTCCGAAAGAGACCCAGTACTTC. Its translation is CASSYSPKETQYF.